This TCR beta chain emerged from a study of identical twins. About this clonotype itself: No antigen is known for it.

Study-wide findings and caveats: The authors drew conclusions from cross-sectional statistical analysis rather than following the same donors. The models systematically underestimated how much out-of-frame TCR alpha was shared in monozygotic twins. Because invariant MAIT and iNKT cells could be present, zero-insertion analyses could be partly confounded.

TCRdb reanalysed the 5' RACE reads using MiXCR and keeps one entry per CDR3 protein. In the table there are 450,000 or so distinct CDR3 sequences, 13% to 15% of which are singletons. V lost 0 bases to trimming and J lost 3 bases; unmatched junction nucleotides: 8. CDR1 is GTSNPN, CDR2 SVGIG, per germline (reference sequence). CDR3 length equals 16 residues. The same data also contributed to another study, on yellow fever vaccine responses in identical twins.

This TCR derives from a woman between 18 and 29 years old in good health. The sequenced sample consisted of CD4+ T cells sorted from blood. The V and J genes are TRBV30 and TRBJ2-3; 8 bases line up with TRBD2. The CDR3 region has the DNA TGTGCCTGGAGTGTTGTGATAGCGGGACTGACAGATACGCAGTATTTT. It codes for CAWSVVIAGLTDTQYF.